Listed below are T cell receptor beta chains from one sample, sequenced in a study of blood T cell repertoires in COVID-19. Generated by immunoSEQ multiplex PCR, the TCRdb table keeps only in-frame clones and is missing some. Altogether 65,000 to 90,000 clones are present, 75% to 90% being singletons, with the ten largest covering under 6.5%. Sequencing used peripheral blood. These receptors were collected from a man older than 75 with COVID-19, enrolled during active disease. Each CDR3 is given with its conserved first and last residue. The D gene is left open where the match is weak. Size is stated for part of the rows, as once, few or many counts, or as a class when the clone is expanded.

V gene: TRBV11-3
clone size: .
CDR3 length: 15
D gene: .
J gene: TRBJ1-1
CDR3 protein: CASSQTGLPNTEAFF
CDR3 DNA: TGTGCCAGCAGCCAAACGGGACTGCCGAACACTGAAGCTTTCTTT

V gene: TRBV3-1/TRBV3-2
clone size: .
CDR3 length: 12
D gene: TRBD1
J gene: TRBJ1-2
CDR3 protein: CASSQVGTGHTF
CDR3 DNA: TGTGCCAGCAGCCAAGTGGGGACAGGCCACACCTTC

V gene: TRBV27
clone size: .
CDR3 length: 15
D gene: .
J gene: TRBJ1-4
CDR3 protein: CASSLRGTTNEKLFF
CDR3 DNA: TGTGCCAGCAGTTTAAGGGGGACGACTAATGAAAAACTGTTTTTT

V gene: TRBV6-5
clone size: .
CDR3 length: 15
D gene: .
J gene: TRBJ1-5
CDR3 protein: CASKIGVAINQPQHF
CDR3 DNA: TGTGCCAGCAAGATTGGAGTTGCAATCAATCAGCCCCAGCATTTT

V gene: TRBV19
clone size: .
CDR3 length: 14
D gene: TRBD1
J gene: TRBJ2-5
CDR3 protein: CASGRTGTRETQYF
CDR3 DNA: TGTGCCAGTGGGAGGACAGGGACGAGGGAGACCCAGTACTTC

V gene: TRBV2
clone size: .
CDR3 length: 14
D gene: .
J gene: TRBJ1-1
CDR3 protein: CASSEWTANTEAFF
CDR3 DNA: TGTGCCAGCAGTGAGTGGACAGCTAACACTGAAGCTTTCTTT

V gene: TRBV6-5
clone size: .
CDR3 length: 13
D gene: TRBD1
J gene: TRBJ1-2
CDR3 protein: CASRNTGEYGYTF
CDR3 DNA: TGTGCCAGCAGGAACACAGGGGAGTACGGCTACACCTTC

V gene: TRBV7-2
clone size: .
CDR3 length: 18
D gene: TRBD2
J gene: TRBJ2-5
CDR3 protein: CASSPRGTSGGIQETQYF
CDR3 DNA: TGTGCCAGCAGCCCCCGAGGGACTAGCGGGGGGATCCAAGAGACCCAGTACTTC

V gene: TRBV4-1
clone size: .
CDR3 length: 15
D gene: .
J gene: TRBJ1-5
CDR3 protein: CASSLEGTGNQPQHF
CDR3 DNA: TGCGCCAGCAGCCTAGAAGGAACAGGCAATCAGCCCCAGCATTTT

V gene: TRBV18
clone size: .
CDR3 length: 14
D gene: .
J gene: TRBJ1-4
CDR3 protein: CASSPTTTNEKLFF
CDR3 DNA: TGTGCCAGCTCACCGACAACAACTAATGAAAAACTGTTTTTT

V gene: TRBV11-3
clone size: .
CDR3 length: 14
D gene: .
J gene: TRBJ2-7
CDR3 protein: CASSLQTGTYEQYF
CDR3 DNA: TGTGCCAGCAGCTTACAGACAGGAACTTACGAGCAGTACTTC

V gene: TRBV4-2
clone size: .
CDR3 length: 16
D gene: TRBD1
J gene: TRBJ1-1
CDR3 protein: CASSQAHGTENTEAFF
CDR3 DNA: TGTGCCAGCAGCCAGGCCCACGGGACAGAGAACACTGAAGCTTTCTTT

V gene: TRBV7-2
clone size: .
CDR3 length: 13
D gene: .
J gene: TRBJ1-2
CDR3 protein: CASSLEQGTLYTF
CDR3 DNA: TGTGCCAGCAGCTTAGAGCAGGGGACCCTCTACACCTTC

V gene: TRBV3-1/TRBV3-2
clone size: .
CDR3 length: 18
D gene: .
J gene: TRBJ1-3
CDR3 protein: CASSQYSRVPSSGNTIYF
CDR3 DNA: TGTGCCAGCAGCCAATACTCCCGGGTACCGAGCTCTGGAAACACCATATATTTT

V gene: TRBV5-4
clone size: few
CDR3 length: 15
D gene: .
J gene: TRBJ1-6
CDR3 protein: CASSLGRSYNSPLHF
CDR3 DNA: TGTGCCAGCAGCTTGGGACGGAGCTATAATTCACCCCTCCACTTT

V gene: TRBV6-5
clone size: .
CDR3 length: 15
D gene: .
J gene: TRBJ2-7
CDR3 protein: CASLLWAGGDYEQYF
CDR3 DNA: TGTGCCAGCTTACTGTGGGCGGGTGGGGACTACGAGCAGTACTTC

V gene: TRBV6-6
clone size: .
CDR3 length: 13
D gene: .
J gene: TRBJ1-1
CDR3 protein: CASSYGQGTEAFF
CDR3 DNA: TGTGCCAGCAGTTACGGCCAGGGCACTGAAGCTTTCTTT

V gene: TRBV7-2
clone size: .
CDR3 length: 15
D gene: .
J gene: TRBJ1-2
CDR3 protein: CASSYSLRGPYGYTF
CDR3 DNA: TGTGCCAGCAGCTACTCTCTCAGGGGCCCCTATGGCTACACCTTC

V gene: TRBV7-9
clone size: .
CDR3 length: 15
D gene: .
J gene: TRBJ2-5
CDR3 protein: CASSLSPGDRETQYF
CDR3 DNA: TGTGCCAGCAGCTTAAGCCCGGGTGATAGAGAGACCCAGTACTTC

V gene: TRBV11-2
clone size: once
CDR3 length: 15
D gene: TRBD1
J gene: TRBJ1-2
CDR3 protein: CASSVSGGASYGYTF
CDR3 DNA: TGTGCCAGCAGCGTATCAGGGGGCGCGAGCTATGGCTACACCTTC

V gene: TRBV6-6
clone size: .
CDR3 length: 14
D gene: TRBD1
J gene: TRBJ2-7
CDR3 protein: CASRNGQGAYEQYF
CDR3 DNA: TGTGCCAGCAGGAACGGACAGGGAGCCTACGAGCAGTACTTC

V gene: TRBV18
clone size: .
CDR3 length: 14
D gene: .
J gene: TRBJ1-5
CDR3 protein: CASSPGQGNQPQHF
CDR3 DNA: TGTGCCAGCTCACCAGGGCAGGGAAATCAGCCCCAGCATTTT

V gene: TRBV7-3
clone size: .
CDR3 length: 13
D gene: .
J gene: TRBJ1-1
CDR3 protein: CASSLTRDTEAFF
CDR3 DNA: TGTGCCAGCAGCTTAACACGGGACACTGAAGCTTTCTTT

V gene: TRBV6-4
clone size: .
CDR3 length: 16
D gene: .
J gene: TRBJ2-6
CDR3 protein: CASSAGANSGANVLTF
CDR3 DNA: TGTGCCAGCAGTGCCGGAGCAAACTCTGGGGCCAACGTCCTGACTTTC

V gene: TRBV11-2
clone size: .
CDR3 length: 14
D gene: .
J gene: TRBJ2-1
CDR3 protein: CASSLEGLPNEQFF
CDR3 DNA: TGTGCCAGCAGCTTAGAAGGACTCCCTAATGAGCAGTTCTTC

V gene: TRBV7-2
clone size: .
CDR3 length: 13
D gene: .
J gene: TRBJ2-2
CDR3 protein: CASRTSQTGELFF
CDR3 DNA: TGTGCCAGCAGAACTAGTCAAACCGGGGAGCTGTTTTTT

V gene: TRBV5-6
clone size: .
CDR3 length: 14
D gene: .
J gene: TRBJ2-3
CDR3 protein: CASSLVSRQNTQYF
CDR3 DNA: TGTGCCAGCAGCTTGGTTTCCAGGCAAAATACGCAGTATTTT

V gene: TRBV19
clone size: .
CDR3 length: 13
D gene: TRBD1
J gene: TRBJ1-5
CDR3 protein: CASSTGGGQPQHF
CDR3 DNA: TGTGCCAGTAGTACAGGGGGTGGGCAGCCCCAGCATTTT

V gene: TRBV6-5
clone size: .
CDR3 length: 13
D gene: .
J gene: TRBJ1-2
CDR3 protein: CASKSGSFYGYTF
CDR3 DNA: TGTGCCAGCAAATCCGGGTCTTTTTATGGCTACACCTTC

V gene: TRBV9
clone size: .
CDR3 length: 15
D gene: TRBD1
J gene: TRBJ1-4
CDR3 protein: CASSAGTAINEKLFF
CDR3 DNA: TGTGCCAGCAGCGCGGGGACAGCGATTAATGAAAAACTGTTTTTT

V gene: TRBV5-1
clone size: .
CDR3 length: 16
D gene: TRBD1
J gene: TRBJ1-3
CDR3 protein: CASGRAGQGSGNTIYF
CDR3 DNA: TGCGCCAGCGGAAGAGCAGGACAGGGCTCTGGAAACACCATATATTTT

V gene: TRBV14
clone size: .
CDR3 length: 16
D gene: .
J gene: TRBJ1-4
CDR3 protein: CASSQSPTPWQEKLFF
CDR3 DNA: TGTGCCAGCAGCCAATCACCGACACCTTGGCAAGAAAAACTGTTTTTT

V gene: TRBV5-4
clone size: .
CDR3 length: 14
D gene: .
J gene: TRBJ1-1
CDR3 protein: CASSLAKGRTEAFF
CDR3 DNA: TGTGCCAGCAGCTTGGCCAAGGGGCGCACTGAAGCTTTCTTT

V gene: TRBV12-5
clone size: .
CDR3 length: 15
D gene: TRBD1
J gene: TRBJ1-5
CDR3 protein: CASANPGGRDRPQHF
CDR3 DNA: TGTGCTAGTGCTAACCCAGGGGGCAGGGATCGGCCCCAGCATTTT

V gene: TRBV29-1
clone size: .
CDR3 length: 13
D gene: TRBD1
J gene: TRBJ2-4
CDR3 protein: CSVEATTGGKRYF
CDR3 DNA: TGCAGCGTTGAGGCGACAACAGGGGGCAAACGGTACTTC

V gene: TRBV12-5
clone size: .
CDR3 length: 13
D gene: .
J gene: TRBJ2-3
CDR3 protein: CASGYFGTDTQYF
CDR3 DNA: TGTGCTAGTGGTTACTTCGGCACAGATACGCAGTATTTT

V gene: TRBV19
clone size: few
CDR3 length: 12
D gene: .
J gene: TRBJ1-1
CDR3 protein: CASGKPNTEAFF
CDR3 DNA: TGTGCCAGTGGTAAGCCGAACACTGAAGCTTTCTTT

V gene: TRBV6-5
clone size: .
CDR3 length: 16
D gene: .
J gene: TRBJ1-6
CDR3 protein: CASSYFREPGSSPLHF
CDR3 DNA: TGTGCCAGCAGTTACTTCCGGGAACCAGGAAGCTCACCCCTCCACTTT

V gene: TRBV10-3
clone size: once
CDR3 length: 14
D gene: TRBD2
J gene: TRBJ2-7
CDR3 protein: CAIRGGDGSYEQYF
CDR3 DNA: TGTGCCATCAGGGGGGGGGACGGATCCTACGAGCAGTACTTC

V gene: TRBV5-4
clone size: .
CDR3 length: 16
D gene: TRBD1
J gene: TRBJ2-2
CDR3 protein: CASSSRDRVYSGELFF
CDR3 DNA: TGTGCCAGCAGCTCCCGGGACAGGGTTTATTCCGGGGAGCTGTTTTTT

V gene: TRBV7-2
clone size: .
CDR3 length: 19
D gene: .
J gene: TRBJ1-1
CDR3 protein: CASSPRDRQFLVLNTEAFF
CDR3 DNA: TGTGCCAGCAGCCCCCGGGATAGGCAGTTCTTAGTTCTGAACACTGAAGCTTTCTTT

V gene: TRBV5-6
clone size: .
CDR3 length: 15
D gene: .
J gene: TRBJ1-2
CDR3 protein: CASSFQGGVDESYTF
CDR3 DNA: TGTGCCAGCAGCTTTCAGGGTGGGGTGGACGAAAGCTACACCTTC

V gene: TRBV6-2/TRBV6-3
clone size: .
CDR3 length: 14
D gene: .
J gene: TRBJ1-2
CDR3 protein: CASSYPGTTRGYTF
CDR3 DNA: TGTGCCAGCAGTTACCCAGGGACTACCCGAGGCTACACCTTC

V gene: TRBV24-1
clone size: .
CDR3 length: 15
D gene: .
J gene: TRBJ2-3
CDR3 protein: CATSARQITTDTQYF
CDR3 DNA: TGTGCCACCAGTGCCCGCCAGATCACCACAGATACGCAGTATTTT

V gene: TRBV2
clone size: .
CDR3 length: 13
D gene: TRBD1
J gene: TRBJ1-4
CDR3 protein: CASSGTGNEKLFF
CDR3 DNA: TGTGCCAGCTCCGGGACAGGGAACGAAAAACTGTTTTTT

V gene: TRBV15
clone size: .
CDR3 length: 16
D gene: .
J gene: TRBJ1-4
CDR3 protein: CATSRDRSGRNEKLFF
CDR3 DNA: TGTGCCACCAGCAGAGATCGCTCAGGGCGTAATGAAAAACTGTTTTTT

V gene: TRBV6-2/TRBV6-3
clone size: .
CDR3 length: 13
D gene: .
J gene: TRBJ1-5
CDR3 protein: CASSRTALQPQHF
CDR3 DNA: TGTGCCAGCAGTCGGACTGCCCTTCAGCCCCAGCATTTT

V gene: TRBV7-8
clone size: .
CDR3 length: 17
D gene: TRBD2
J gene: TRBJ2-2
CDR3 protein: CASSLLLAGVDTGELFF
CDR3 DNA: TGTGCCAGCAGCTTACTTCTAGCGGGGGTGGACACCGGGGAGCTGTTTTTT

V gene: TRBV5-8
clone size: .
CDR3 length: 12
D gene: .
J gene: TRBJ1-4
CDR3 protein: CASSLYQGKLFF
CDR3 DNA: TGTGCCAGCAGCCTTTATCAGGGAAAACTGTTTTTT

V gene: TRBV20-1
clone size: .
CDR3 length: 14
D gene: .
J gene: TRBJ2-5
CDR3 protein: CSASRGQFQETQYF
CDR3 DNA: TGCAGTGCTAGTAGAGGACAGTTTCAAGAGACCCAGTACTTC

V gene: TRBV5-1
clone size: .
CDR3 length: 14
D gene: TRBD1
J gene: TRBJ1-4
CDR3 protein: CASSDTGGEEKLFF
CDR3 DNA: TGCGCCAGCAGCGATACAGGGGGTGAGGAAAAACTGTTTTTT

V gene: TRBV19
clone size: once
CDR3 length: 14
D gene: .
J gene: TRBJ1-4
CDR3 protein: CASARRGPEEKLFF
CDR3 DNA: TGTGCCAGTGCCCGCAGGGGTCCGGAAGAAAAACTGTTTTTT

V gene: TRBV18
clone size: .
CDR3 length: 14
D gene: .
J gene: TRBJ2-5
CDR3 protein: CASSPPGGEETQYF
CDR3 DNA: TGTGCCAGCTCACCACCGGGCGGGGAGGAGACCCAGTACTTC

V gene: TRBV4-2
clone size: .
CDR3 length: 16
D gene: .
J gene: TRBJ2-2
CDR3 protein: CASSRGGAGALGELFF
CDR3 DNA: TGTGCCAGCAGCCGAGGTGGGGCAGGGGCTTTAGGGGAGCTGTTTTTT

V gene: TRBV28
clone size: few
CDR3 length: 17
D gene: .
J gene: TRBJ1-2
CDR3 protein: CASLPTQWGKPNYGYTF
CDR3 DNA: TGTGCCAGCCTCCCCACCCAGTGGGGCAAGCCAAACTATGGCTACACCTTC

V gene: TRBV18
clone size: .
CDR3 length: 15
D gene: TRBD1
J gene: TRBJ2-1
CDR3 protein: CASSLGTGGINEQFF
CDR3 DNA: TGTGCCAGCTCACTCGGGACAGGGGGTATCAATGAGCAGTTCTTC